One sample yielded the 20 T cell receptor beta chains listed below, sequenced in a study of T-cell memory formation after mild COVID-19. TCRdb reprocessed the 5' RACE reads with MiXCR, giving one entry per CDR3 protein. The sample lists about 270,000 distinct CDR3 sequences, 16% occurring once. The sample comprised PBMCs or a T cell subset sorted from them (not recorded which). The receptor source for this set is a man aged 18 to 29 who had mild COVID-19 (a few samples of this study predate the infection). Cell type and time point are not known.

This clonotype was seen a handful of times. As DNA, the CDR3 is TGTGCCAGCAGCCAGGTGTTATCGAACACTGAAGCTTTCTTT. Translation: CASSQVLSNTEAFF. The rearrangement links TRBV3-1 to TRBJ1-1; D not certain. This CDR3 spans 14 amino acids. The V and J ends lost 3 bases and 1 base respectively, with 9 bases between them. CDR1 is LGHDT, CDR2 YNNKEL, per germline (reference sequence).

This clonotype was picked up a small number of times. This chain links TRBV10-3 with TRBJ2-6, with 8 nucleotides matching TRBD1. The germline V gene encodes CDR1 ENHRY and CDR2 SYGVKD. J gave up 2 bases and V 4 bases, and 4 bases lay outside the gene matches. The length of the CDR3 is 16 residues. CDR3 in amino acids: CAISGTGGPGANVLTF. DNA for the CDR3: TGTGCCATCAGTGGAACAGGGGGACCTGGGGCCAACGTCCTGACTTTC.

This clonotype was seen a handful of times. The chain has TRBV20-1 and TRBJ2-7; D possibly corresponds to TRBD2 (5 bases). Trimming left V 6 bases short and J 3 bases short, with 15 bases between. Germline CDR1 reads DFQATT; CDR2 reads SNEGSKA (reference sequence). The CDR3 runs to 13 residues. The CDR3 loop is CSAPKSSGYEQYF. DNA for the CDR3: TGCAGTGCCCCAAAAAGCAGCGGCTACGAGCAGTACTTC.

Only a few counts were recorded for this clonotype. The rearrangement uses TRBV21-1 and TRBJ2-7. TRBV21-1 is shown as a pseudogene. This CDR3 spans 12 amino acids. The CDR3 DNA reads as TGTGCCAGCAGCAAAAGAAGCTACGAGCAGTACTTC. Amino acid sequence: CASSKRSYEQYF.

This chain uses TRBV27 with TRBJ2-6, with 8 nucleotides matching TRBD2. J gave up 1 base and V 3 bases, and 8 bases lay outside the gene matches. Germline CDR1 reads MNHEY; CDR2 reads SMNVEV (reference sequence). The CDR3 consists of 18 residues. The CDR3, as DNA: TGTGCCAGCAGTTTGCTGGCGGGGGGACCATCTGGGGCCAACGTCCTGACTTTC. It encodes CASSLLAGGPSGANVLTF. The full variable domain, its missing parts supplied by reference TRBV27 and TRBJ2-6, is EAQVTQNPRYLITVTGKKLTVTCSQNMNHEYMSWYRQDPGLGLRQIYYSMNVEVTDKGDVPEGYKVSRKEKRNFPLILESPSPNQTSLYFCASSLLAGGPSGANVLTFGAGSRLTVL.

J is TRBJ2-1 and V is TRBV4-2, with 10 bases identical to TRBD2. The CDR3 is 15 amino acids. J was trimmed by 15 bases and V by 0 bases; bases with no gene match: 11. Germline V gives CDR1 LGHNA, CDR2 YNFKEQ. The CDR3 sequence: CASSQDQVAGGLTFF. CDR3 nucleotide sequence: TGTGCCAGCAGCCAAGATCAGGTAGCGGGGGGACTAACGTTCTTC.

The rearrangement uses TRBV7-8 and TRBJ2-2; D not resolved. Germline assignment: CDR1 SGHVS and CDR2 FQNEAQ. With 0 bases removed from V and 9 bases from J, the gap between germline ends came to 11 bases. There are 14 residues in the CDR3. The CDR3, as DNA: TGTGCCAGCAGCTTAGCTTACAGCCCCCGGGAGCTGTTTTTT. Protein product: CASSLAYSPRELFF.

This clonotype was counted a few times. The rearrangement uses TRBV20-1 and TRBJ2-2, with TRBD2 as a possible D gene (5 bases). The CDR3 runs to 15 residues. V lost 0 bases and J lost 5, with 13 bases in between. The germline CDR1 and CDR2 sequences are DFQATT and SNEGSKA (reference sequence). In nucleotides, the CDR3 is TGCAGTGCTAGAGATAGGAGGAGTGGTACCGGGGAGCTGTTTTTT. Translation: CSARDRRSGTGELFF.

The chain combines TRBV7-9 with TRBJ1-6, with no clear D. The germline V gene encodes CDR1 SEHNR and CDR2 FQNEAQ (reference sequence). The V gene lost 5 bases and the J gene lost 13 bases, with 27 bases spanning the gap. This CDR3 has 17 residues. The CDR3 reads CASSRLISTDRVEPLHF. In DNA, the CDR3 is TGTGCCAGCAGCCGACTTATCTCGACGGACCGGGTCGAGCCCCTCCACTTT.

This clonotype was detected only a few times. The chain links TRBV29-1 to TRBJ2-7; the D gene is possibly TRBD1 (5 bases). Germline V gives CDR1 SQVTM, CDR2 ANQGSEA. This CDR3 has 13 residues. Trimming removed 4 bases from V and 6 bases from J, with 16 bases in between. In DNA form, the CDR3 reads TGCAGCGTTGGATTCGCCAGGGTGGCCGAGCAGTACTTC. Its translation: CSVGFARVAEQYF.

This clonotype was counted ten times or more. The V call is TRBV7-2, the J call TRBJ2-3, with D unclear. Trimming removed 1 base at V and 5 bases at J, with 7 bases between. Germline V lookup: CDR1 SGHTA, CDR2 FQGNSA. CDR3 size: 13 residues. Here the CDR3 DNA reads TGTGCCAGCAGCTTAGATATTAGAGATACGCAGTATTTT. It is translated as CASSLDIRDTQYF.

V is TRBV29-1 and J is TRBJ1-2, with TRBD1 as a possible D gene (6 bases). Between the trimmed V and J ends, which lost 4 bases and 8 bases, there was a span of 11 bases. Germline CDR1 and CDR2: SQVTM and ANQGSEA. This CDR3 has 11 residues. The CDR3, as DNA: TGCAGCGTTGCAGGGGTACCGGGCTACACCTTC. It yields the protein CSVAGVPGYTF.

The CDR3 reads CASSLGPSAGEQYF. Here the CDR3 DNA reads TGCGCCAGCAGCTTGGGTCCGAGCGCGGGAGAGCAGTACTTC. This chain links TRBV5-1 with TRBJ2-7; D perhaps matches TRBD2 (6 bases). Trimming took off 0 bases at V and 7 bases at J, with 14 bases between the two ends. The CDR3 length is 14 residues. Germline lookup yields CDR1 SGHRS and CDR2 YFSETQ. Based on the CDR3 plus reference TRBV5-1 and TRBJ2-7, the full variable domain is KAGVTQTPRYLIKTRGQQVTLSCSPISGHRSVSWYQQTPGQGLQFLFEYFSETQRNKGNFPGRFSGRQFSNSRSEMNVSTLELGDSALYLCASSLGPSAGEQYFGPGTRLTVT.

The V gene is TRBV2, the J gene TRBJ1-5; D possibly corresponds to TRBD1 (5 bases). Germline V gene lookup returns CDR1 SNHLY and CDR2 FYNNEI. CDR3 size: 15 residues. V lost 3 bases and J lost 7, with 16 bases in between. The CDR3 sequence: CASSDPGRTSQPQHF. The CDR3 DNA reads TGTGCCAGCAGTGACCCAGGGAGGACCAGCCAGCCCCAGCATTTT.

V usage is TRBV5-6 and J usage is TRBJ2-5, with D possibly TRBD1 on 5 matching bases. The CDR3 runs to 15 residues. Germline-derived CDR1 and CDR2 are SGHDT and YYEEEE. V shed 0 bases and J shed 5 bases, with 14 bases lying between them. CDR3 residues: CASSLVQGRRETQYF. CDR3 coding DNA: TGTGCCAGCAGCTTGGTTCAGGGCAGGCGGGAGACCCAGTACTTC.

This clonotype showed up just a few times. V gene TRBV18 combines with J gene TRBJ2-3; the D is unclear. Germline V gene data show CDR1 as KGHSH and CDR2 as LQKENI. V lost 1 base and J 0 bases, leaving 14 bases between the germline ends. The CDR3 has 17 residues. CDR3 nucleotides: TGTGCCAGCTCACCACTGCAGACCGGTGCTAGCACAGATACGCAGTATTTT. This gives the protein CASSPLQTGASTDTQYF.

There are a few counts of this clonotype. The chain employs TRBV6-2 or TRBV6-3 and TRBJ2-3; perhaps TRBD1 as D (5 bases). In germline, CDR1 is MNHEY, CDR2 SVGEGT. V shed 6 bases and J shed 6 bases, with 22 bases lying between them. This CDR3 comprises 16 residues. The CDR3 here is CASSVNLGRSGDTQYF. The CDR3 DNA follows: TGTGCCAGCAGCGTAAATTTGGGGCGCTCTGGTGATACGCAGTATTTT.

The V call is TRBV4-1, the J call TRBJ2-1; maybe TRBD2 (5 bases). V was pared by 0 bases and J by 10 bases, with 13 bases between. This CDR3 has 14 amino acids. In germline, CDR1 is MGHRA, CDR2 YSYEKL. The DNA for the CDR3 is TGCGCCAGCAGCCAAGAAGGCGGGTCGCGGGAGCAGTTCTTC. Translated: CASSQEGGSREQFF.

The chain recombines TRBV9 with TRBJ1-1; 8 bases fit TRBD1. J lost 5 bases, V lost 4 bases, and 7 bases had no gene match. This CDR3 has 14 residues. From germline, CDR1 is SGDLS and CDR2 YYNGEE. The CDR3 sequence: CASSKRQGLTEAFF. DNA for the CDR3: TGTGCCAGCAGCAAACGACAGGGGTTGACTGAAGCTTTCTTT.

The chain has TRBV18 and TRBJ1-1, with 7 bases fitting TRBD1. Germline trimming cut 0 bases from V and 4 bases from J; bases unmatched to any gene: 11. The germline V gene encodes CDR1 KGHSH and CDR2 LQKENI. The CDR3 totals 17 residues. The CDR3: CASSPPNRGAIATEAFF. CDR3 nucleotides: TGTGCCAGCTCACCACCTAACAGGGGCGCGATTGCCACTGAAGCTTTCTTT. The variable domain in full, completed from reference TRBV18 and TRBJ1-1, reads NAGVMQNPRHLVRRRGQEARLRCSPMKGHSHVYWYRQLPEEGLKFMVYLQKENIIDESGMPKERFSAEFPKEGPSILRIQQVVRGDSAAYFCASSPPNRGAIATEAFFGQGTRLTVV.